Below, 15 T cell receptor beta chains from the same sample are listed, as sequenced in a study of sequential checkpoint blockade in melanoma. Assay: immunoSEQ multiplex PCR; the TCRdb copy retains only in-frame clones and omits some. In the table there are around 18,000 clones, 69% of which are singletons. Indicated treatment: randomized to nivolumab then ipilimumab (arm A) or the reverse (arm B). Sequenced here: CD8+ T cells sorted from blood (inferred from file names), sampled from a patient given nivolumab and ipilimumab in sequence. Receptors were obtained from a human donor with melanoma.

This clone appeared once. The genes are TRBV6-4 and TRBJ1-1, with a weak D call TRBD1 (6 bases). The CDR3 is made up of 12 amino acids. Trimming stripped 2 bases from V and 5 bases from J, with 6 bases between. The germline CDR1 and CDR2 sequences are MRHNA and SNTAGT. This chain's CDR3 is CASSDQGTEAFF. DNA of the CDR3: TGTGCCAGCAGTGACCAGGGGACTGAAGCTTTCTTT.

The chain couples TRBV7-6 to TRBJ2-7; unclear D gene. Germline lookup yields CDR1 SGHVS and CDR2 FNYEAQ. This CDR3 region has 13 residues. V was clipped by 4 bases and J by 3 bases, with 10 bases between them. CDR3 DNA: TGTGCCAGCAGCTCCAGTATCATCTACGAGCAGTACTTC. This gives the protein CASSSSIIYEQYF.

This rearrangement joins TRBV5-7 to TRBJ2-7; D is undetermined. TRBV5-7 is placed among ORFs of uncertain function. This CDR3 is built from 11 residues. Trimming stripped 5 bases from V and 3 bases from J, with 6 bases between. CDR3 in DNA: TGTGCCAGCAGTTACGGCTACGAGCAGTACTTC. As protein: CASSYGYEQYF.

V gene TRBV2 combines with J gene TRBJ2-7; 7 bases align to TRBD1. Per the germline V gene, CDR1 is SNHLY and CDR2 is FYNNEI. The CDR3 runs to 14 residues. The V segment lost 7 bases and the J segment 1 base; nucleotides outside the gene matches: 7. The CDR3 protein is CASTVTGYSYEQYF. CDR3 nucleotides: TGTGCCAGCACTGTGACAGGGTATTCCTACGAGCAGTACTTC.

V usage is TRBV14 and J usage is TRBJ2-1, with D perhaps matching TRBD2 (6 bases). This CDR3 region has 16 residues. V lost 1 base to trimming and J lost 3 bases, with 13 bases between them. The germline V gene encodes CDR1 SGHDN and CDR2 FVKESK. The CDR3 sequence is CASSQGTGLYYNEQFF. CDR3 nucleotides: TGTGCCAGCAGCCAAGGAACGGGACTCTACTACAATGAGCAGTTCTTC.

The V and J genes are TRBV28 and TRBJ2-7; TRBD2 aligns across 7 bases. The CDR3 covers 14 residues. V gave up 6 bases and J gave up 3 bases; unmatched junction bases: 8. Germline CDR1 MDHEN, CDR2 SYDVKM. The CDR3 region is CASSPSGTYYEQYF. Here the CDR3 DNA reads TGTGCCAGCAGCCCTAGCGGAACATACTACGAGCAGTACTTC.

The chain combines TRBV7-9 with TRBJ2-7; weak D call: TRBD2 (5 bases). Trimming took 3 bases from V and 4 from J, leaving 7 bases between them. Germline V gene data show CDR1 as SEHNR and CDR2 as FQNEAQ (reference sequence). This CDR3 has 12 residues. CDR3 sequence reads: CASSLDLYEQYF. CDR3 nucleotides: TGTGCCAGCAGCTTGGACTTGTACGAGCAGTACTTC.

The chain employs TRBV29-1 and TRBJ2-1; D might be TRBD2 (6 bases). Germline assignment: CDR1 SQVTM and CDR2 ANQGSEA. The length of the CDR3 is 13 residues. With 4 bases removed from V and 7 bases from J, the gap between germline ends came to 14 bases. CDR3 amino acids: CSVVLRGRNEQFF. The CDR3 region has the DNA TGCAGCGTTGTCCTGCGGGGTCGGAATGAGCAGTTCTTC.

This sequence joins TRBV6-1 and TRBJ2-1; 9 positions match TRBD2. Germline loops: CDR1 MNHNS, CDR2 SASEGT. V was clipped by 3 bases and J by 7 bases; unmatched bases: 7. The CDR3 totals 15 residues. The CDR3 DNA reads as TGTGCCAGCAGTGAGCTAGCGGGAACTGCTAATGAGCAGTTCTTC. This sequence encodes CASSELAGTANEQFF.

The V and J genes are TRBV28 and TRBJ2-3, with 8 positions matching TRBD2. The V segment lost 7 bases and the J segment 0 bases; nucleotides outside the gene matches: 9. Germline V lookup: CDR1 MDHEN, CDR2 SYDVKM. The CDR3 runs to 16 residues. The CDR3 bases are TGTGCCAGCAATCCCTTTAGCGGGGCTAGCACAGATACGCAGTATTTT. Translation: CASNPFSGASTDTQYF.

As DNA, the CDR3 is TGTGCCAGCAGCTTGGCCAGGGGACAGCCTATGAACACTGAAGCTTTCTTT. This encodes CASSLARGQPMNTEAFF. The chain joins TRBV5-5 to TRBJ1-1; TRBD1 agrees at 7 bases. The trim removed 0 bases at V and 0 bases at J, leaving 8 bases unmatched. Germline CDR1 SGHKS, CDR2 YYEKEE (reference sequence). CDR3 size: 17 residues.

The CDR3 here is CASSLDPRGLAGGANTGELFF. The CDR3 DNA reads TGCGCCAGCAGCTTGGATCCGCGGGGACTAGCGGGAGGCGCGAACACCGGGGAGCTGTTTTTT. The genes are TRBV5-1 and TRBJ2-2; TRBD2 aligns across 15 bases. With 0 bases clipped from V and 0 bases from J, the junction kept 9 bases outside the gene matches. The germline gives CDR1 SGHRS, CDR2 YFSETQ. The length of the CDR3 is 21 residues.

This clone has a handful of counts. The chain is built from TRBV7-7 and TRBJ1-2; D gene unclear. Trimming took off 4 bases at V and 0 bases at J, with 9 bases between the two ends. The CDR3 is made up of 14 amino acids. CDR1 SSHAT and CDR2 FNYEAQ come from the germline V gene (reference sequence). CDR3 protein: CASSSSAANYGYTF. Written as DNA, the CDR3 is TGTGCCAGCAGCTCGAGCGCCGCTAACTATGGCTACACCTTC.

The chain employs TRBV6-6 and TRBJ2-7, with D possibly TRBD1 on 6 matching bases. This CDR3 contains 15 residues. V lost 2 bases and J lost 2, with 13 bases in between. Germline V gene data show CDR1 as MNHNY and CDR2 as SVGAGI (reference sequence). The CDR3 sequence is CASSYLDSPTYEQYF. CDR3 DNA: TGTGCCAGCAGTTACCTGGACAGCCCGACCTACGAGCAGTACTTC.

Comments on this clone: With a far larger clone one base away, a read error is the likely cause. The chain couples TRBV6-6 to TRBJ1-5; D is possibly TRBD1 (5 bases). Per the germline V gene, CDR1 is MNHNY and CDR2 is SVGAGI (reference sequence). This CDR3 is 14 amino acids long. As DNA, the CDR3 is TGTGCCAGCAGTCGACAGCCAGCCAATCAGCACCAGCATTTT. Protein sequence: CASSRQPANQHQHF.